This T cell receptor beta chain was found in a study of T cells after yellow fever vaccination. Study conclusions and caveats: Reappearance after the booster was observed for most primary-vaccination clones (about 97% CD4, roughly 90% CD8). On re-exposure, the response was weaker but peaked faster, at day 5 versus 15.

Within the sample, this clonotype is medium-sized (0.01 to 0.1%). TCRdb re-called the 5' RACE reads with MiXCR, one entry per CDR3 protein. This sample has about 14,000 distinct CDR3 sequences, with 7.3% found just once. The receptor was isolated from a man between 18 and 35 years old who received the YFV17D yellow fever vaccine. The source material was PBMCs, either bulk or a sorted T-cell subset (CD4+, CD8+, memory, or dextramer-sorted; not recorded which), sampled on the day of the yellow fever booster vaccination.

The CDR3 DNA sequence: TGTGCCAGCAGGCAGGTTATGGTCTCTGGGGCCAACGTCCTGACTTTC. Encoded protein: CASRQVMVSGANVLTF. V and J are TRBV5-5 and TRBJ2-6; D ambiguous. V gave up 5 bases and J gave up 0 bases, with 12 bases separating them. Germline V gene data show CDR1 as SGHKS and CDR2 as YYEKEE (reference sequence). The CDR3 length is 16 residues. Complete variable domain (other parts from reference TRBV5-5 and TRBJ2-6): DAGVTQSPTHLIKTRGQQVTLRCSPISGHKSVSWYQQVLGQGPQFIFQYYEKEERGRGNFPDRFSARQFPNYSSELNVNALLLGDSALYLCASRQVMVSGANVLTFGAGSRLTVL.